The 6 T cell receptor beta chains in this list originate from one sample, sequenced in a study of T cells expressing NK-cell markers. One entry per CDR3 protein, without DNA, is what TCRdb gives after re-calling the 5' RACE reads. The sample shows around 550,000 distinct CDR3 sequences, and roughly 3.6% sits with its ten largest clones. Material for sequencing was blood T cells: a sorted CD56 or NKG2C T cell subset, CD4+ or CD8+ T cells, or bulk PBMC T cells (not recorded which). These receptors came from a man aged 18 to 29 in good health.

This chain uses TRBV6-6 with TRBJ2-5; TCRdb proposes TRBD1, but this gene call is untestable without DNA. There are 13 residues in the CDR3. Germline V CDR1 and CDR2: MNHNY, SVGAGI (reference sequence). CDR3 sequence reads: CASRRGQQETQYF.

V usage is TRBV20-1 and J usage is TRBJ2-3; TCRdb's D call of TRBD2 is untestable without DNA. Germline loops: CDR1 DFQATT, CDR2 SNEGSKA (reference sequence). The CDR3 extends over 12 amino acids. The CDR3 reads CSAWTVGDTQYF.

The chain recombines TRBV20-1 with TRBJ1-4; TCRdb lists TRBD1, though no DNA is available to test this call. This CDR3 comprises 15 residues. The germline V gene has CDR1 DFQATT and CDR2 SNEGSKA (reference sequence). CDR3 loop: CSATTQGATNEKLFF.

CDR3: CASGRTSMNTGELFF. The rearrangement links TRBV7-9 to TRBJ2-2. Germline V CDR1 and CDR2: SEHNR, FQNEAQ (reference sequence). The CDR3 is made up of 15 amino acids.

This chain joins TRBV6-5 and TRBJ1-1; the TCRdb call, TRBD1, lacks DNA for checking. The CDR3 runs 15 residues. The germline gives CDR1 MNHEY, CDR2 SVGAGI. This CDR3 reads CASSYRGRGSTEAFF.

The rearrangement joins TRBV12-3 or TRBV12-4 to TRBJ1-3; without DNA, the TCRdb call of TRBD1 cannot be checked. The CDR3 sequence is 16 residues long. The CDR3 sequence is CASTPGQVSSGNTIYF.